This T cell receptor beta chain originates from a study of T cell changes during pregnancy in multiple sclerosis. The repertoire was sequenced with immunoSEQ multiplex PCR; TCRdb's copy has only in-frame clones and lacks some. The sample contains fewer than 150,000 clones, about 96% of which appear only once. This clone showed up just once. V shed 0 bases and J shed 3 bases, with 12 bases lying between them. The CDR3 extends over 15 amino acids. Germline assignment: CDR1 MNHEY and CDR2 SVGAGI. The sequencing here drew on peripheral blood, taken after pregnancy. The chain is built from TRBV6-5 and TRBJ2-7, with TRBD2 as a possible D gene (6 bases). The clonotype originates from a female donor with multiple sclerosis, enrolled in a pregnancy study. The CDR3 protein is CASSYSRDFHYEQYF. The DNA for the CDR3 is TGTGCCAGCAGTTACTCGAGGGACTTTCACTACGAGCAGTACTTC.